The 24 T cell receptor beta chains in this list originate from one sample, sequenced in a study of blood T cells in healthy people across ages. Combining a sample-barcoded 5' primer with a J-beta primer mix, a second PCR ran for roughly 6 to 12 cycles. Via MiXCR, TCRdb re-called the 5' RACE reads, giving one row per CDR3 protein. In the table there are over a million distinct CDR3 sequences, 59% of which are singletons. Input material: blood. These receptors were obtained from a man aged 18 to 35 in good health.

This clonotype is a singleton in its sample. The chain recombines TRBV6-5 with TRBJ2-7, with D possibly being TRBD1 (6 bases). TRBJ2-5 matches the DNA end more closely, so the J call is doubtful. This CDR3 spans 14 amino acids. Germline CDR1 and CDR2: MNHEY and SVGAGI. The CDR3 DNA sequence: TGTGCCAGCAGTTCCTGGGGCAGGGGAGAGACCCAGTACTTC. Translating gives CASSSWGRGETQYF.

This clonotype was observed a few times. The V call is TRBV5-5, the J call TRBJ1-1; the D gene is possibly TRBD1 (6 bases). The CDR3 has 14 residues. Germline CDR1 SGHKS, CDR2 YYEKEE (reference sequence). The ends were cut back, 0 bases at V and 4 bases at J, with 10 bases in the middle. CDR3 DNA: TGTGCCAGCAGCTTGGTCGGGGGGCCCACTGAAGCTTTCTTT. Translating gives CASSLVGGPTEAFF. The full variable domain, completed using reference TRBV5-5 and TRBJ1-1, is DAGVTQSPTHLIKTRGQQVTLRCSPISGHKSVSWYQQVLGQGPQFIFQYYEKEERGRGNFPDRFSARQFPNYSSELNVNALLLGDSALYLCASSLVGGPTEAFFGQGTRLTVV.

This chain joins TRBV12-3 or TRBV12-4 and TRBJ2-7; tentatively, D is TRBD1 (7 bases). The V end was cut by 5 bases, the J end by 7 bases, with 18 bases between. CDR3 length: 14 residues. The CDR3, as DNA: TGTGCCAGCAGTGTAGGGGGGACAGCAGGGGAGCAGTACTTC. It specifies CASSVGGTAGEQYF.

The chain uses TRBV4-1 and TRBJ2-1; 11 bases map to TRBD2. V was pared by 2 bases and J by 4 bases, with 7 bases of the junction left unmatched. There are 17 residues in the CDR3. Germline V gives CDR1 MGHRA, CDR2 YSYEKL. The CDR3 DNA reads as TGCGCCAGCAGCCAACCGACTAGCGGGGTTATTTACAATGAGCAGTTCTTC. Amino acids: CASSQPTSGVIYNEQFF.

The sample holds one count of this clonotype. Written as DNA, the CDR3 is TGTGCCAGCAGCTTAGATTTCGCGACTAGCTACGAGCAGTACTTC. It encodes CASSLDFATSYEQYF. This rearrangement joins TRBV11-2 to TRBJ2-7, with D perhaps matching TRBD2 (6 bases). This CDR3 region has 15 residues. The germline V gene has CDR1 SGHAT and CDR2 FQNNGV. Trimming took off 0 bases at V and 3 bases at J, with 12 bases between the two ends.

This chain joins TRBV20-1 and TRBJ2-7; D remains unclear. Germline lookup yields CDR1 DFQATT and CDR2 SNEGSKA (reference sequence). Trimming took off 3 bases at V and 3 bases at J, with 15 bases between the two ends. This CDR3 is built from 14 residues. CDR3 in DNA: TGCAGTGCTAGTACTCTGGGTCTAGGCTACGAGCAGTACTTC. This gives the protein CSASTLGLGYEQYF.

The genes are TRBV28 and TRBJ2-3, with a tentative D call TRBD1 (7 bases). This CDR3 contains 15 residues. V was pared by 10 bases and J by 2 bases, with 19 bases between. Germline CDR1 MDHEN, CDR2 SYDVKM. The CDR3 is CATMRAGGITDTQYF. For the CDR3, the DNA is TGTGCCACCATGCGGGCAGGGGGGATCACAGATACGCAGTATTTT.

The chain employs TRBV7-2 and TRBJ1-1; D is perhaps TRBD1 (5 bases). The germline gives CDR1 SGHTA, CDR2 FQGNSA. V shed 2 bases and J shed 3 bases, with 10 bases lying between them. The CDR3 runs to 14 residues. The CDR3 sequence: CASSLFRGYTEAFF. The CDR3 DNA is TGTGCCAGCAGCTTATTTAGGGGTTACACTGAAGCTTTCTTT.

This clonotype was counted a single time. The chain is built from TRBV20-1 and TRBJ2-5, with D possibly TRBD2 on 6 matching bases. Trimming pared 0 bases from V and 11 bases from J, leaving 22 bases between. This CDR3 spans 15 amino acids. The germline V gene has CDR1 DFQATT and CDR2 SNEGSKA (reference sequence). CDR3 sequence reads: CSARDSGESYNEQYF. The CDR3 region has the DNA TGCAGTGCTAGAGATTCGGGGGAGTCCTACAATGAGCAGTACTTC.

J is TRBJ2-1 and V is TRBV20-1, with 8 bases lining up with TRBD2. The V gene's germline CDR1 is DFQATT and CDR2 SNEGSKA (reference sequence). Trimming removed 6 bases from V and 4 bases from J; junction bases left unmatched: 14. The CDR3 runs 16 residues. This CDR3 is CSASAPGRAGYNEQFF. CDR3 DNA sequence: TGCAGTGCCTCGGCCCCCGGGAGGGCCGGTTACAATGAGCAGTTCTTC.

This clonotype turned up a few times. The rearrangement uses TRBV6-2 or TRBV6-3 and TRBJ2-3; D not certain. The length of the CDR3 is 13 residues. Trimming took off 8 bases at V and 2 bases at J, with 11 bases between the two ends. CDR1 and CDR2 from the germline V gene are MNHEY and SVGEGT. The CDR3, as DNA: TGTGCCAGCTTACCCGGATTCACAGATACGCAGTATTTT. Its protein product is CASLPGFTDTQYF.

This clonotype was observed a handful of times. This chain uses TRBV6-5 with TRBJ2-1; D call uncertain. The V end was cut by 6 bases, the J end by 9 bases, with 9 bases between. CDR1 and CDR2 (germline): MNHEY, SVGAGI. The CDR3 covers 11 residues. The CDR3 nucleotides read TGTGCCAGCAGCCGAAAGGGTGAGCAGTTCTTC. It is translated as CASSRKGEQFF.

V usage is TRBV25-1 and J usage is TRBJ2-5, with TRBD1 matching 10 bases. The V segment lost 4 bases and the J segment 0 bases; nucleotides outside the gene matches: 11. Germline assignment: CDR1 MGHDK and CDR2 SYGVNS. CDR3 length: 18 amino acids. The CDR3 sequence: CASSGDRGLTTYQETQYF. The CDR3 DNA reads as TGTGCCAGCAGTGGGGACAGGGGACTCACAACGTACCAAGAGACCCAGTACTTC.

This chain uses TRBV7-2 with TRBJ2-3; 10 positions match TRBD2. The CDR3 extends over 16 amino acids. J was trimmed by 0 bases and V by 6 bases; bases with no gene match: 6. Germline V lookup: CDR1 SGHTA, CDR2 FQGNSA. In DNA form, the CDR3 reads TGTGCCAGCAGGAAGCAGCGGGGGGGGAGCACAGATACGCAGTATTTT. It encodes CASRKQRGGSTDTQYF.

The chain employs TRBV12-5 and TRBJ2-7; 7 bases fit TRBD2. TRBJ2-5 matches the DNA end more closely, so the J call is doubtful. The length of the CDR3 is 16 residues. The germline V gene has CDR1 LGHNT and CDR2 FRNRAP. In DNA form, the CDR3 reads TGTGCTAGTGCCTTCTCCCCGGGGGGAGACCAAGAGACCCAGTACTTC. It yields the protein CASAFSPGGDQETQYF.

This clonotype was recorded a few times. V is TRBV5-5 and J is TRBJ2-7; no reliable D call. The germline V gene encodes CDR1 SGHKS and CDR2 YYEKEE (reference sequence). Between the trimmed V and J ends, which lost 0 bases and 6 bases, there was a span of 10 bases. This CDR3 comprises 13 residues. CDR3 sequence: CASSLDTGAEQYF. In nucleotides, the CDR3 is TGTGCCAGCAGCTTGGACACCGGCGCCGAGCAGTACTTC.

The gene calls are TRBV3-1 and TRBJ1-3; possible D gene TRBD1, 6 bases. Germline assignment: CDR1 LGHDT and CDR2 YNNKEL (reference sequence). The CDR3 has 13 amino acids. Trimming shortened V by 1 base and J by 7 bases, and 8 bases separated the two germline ends. In nucleotides, the CDR3 is TGTGCCAGCAGCCAAGTTCAGGGGAACACCATATATTTT. Its protein is CASSQVQGNTIYF.

There are a few counts of this clonotype. The gene calls are TRBV29-1 and TRBJ2-5; D is ambiguous. V was clipped by 6 bases and J by 5 bases, with 10 bases between them. The CDR3 loop spans 11 amino acids. Germline V gene sequence: CDR1 SQVTM, CDR2 ANQGSEA. This CDR3 is CSVGGSETQYF. In DNA form, the CDR3 reads TGCAGCGTAGGCGGCTCGGAGACCCAGTACTTC.

This chain uses TRBV29-1 with TRBJ2-7; maybe TRBD2 (5 bases). The better agreement between TRBJ2-5 and the DNA end casts doubt on the J call. The CDR3 runs to 12 residues. Looked up from germline, CDR1 is SQVTM and CDR2 is ANQGSEA. The CDR3 nucleotides read TGCAGCGTTGTATTTGCGGGAGAGACCCAGTACTTC. Translating it yields CSVVFAGETQYF.

This chain uses TRBV6-5 with TRBJ1-1, with D perhaps matching TRBD1 (6 bases). Germline values: CDR1 MNHEY, CDR2 SVGAGI. V dropped 6 bases and J dropped 1 base, with 12 bases sitting between them. The CDR3 is made up of 14 amino acids. CDR3 region: CASRKGHRNTEAFF. CDR3 coding DNA: TGTGCCAGCAGGAAGGGACATCGGAACACTGAAGCTTTCTTT.

This clonotype was recorded only once. V and J are TRBV4-2 and TRBJ1-2, with 7 bases identical to TRBD1. Germline V gives CDR1 LGHNA, CDR2 YNFKEQ. The V and J ends lost 0 bases and 5 bases, in that order; junction bases with no gene match: 9. CDR3 length equals 16 residues. CDR3 coding DNA: TGTGCCAGCAGCCAAGAGGAAGACAGGGACCTATATGGCTACACCTTC. It is translated as CASSQEEDRDLYGYTF.

The rearrangement links TRBV14 to TRBJ2-1; D is perhaps TRBD1 or TRBD2 (5 bases each). CDR1 is SGHDN, CDR2 FVKESK, per germline. CDR3 length: 17 residues. The V end was cut by 1 base, the J end by 1 base, with 14 bases between. Written as DNA, the CDR3 is TGTGCCAGCAGCCAAGGAACGGGGACCAAATCCTACAATGAGCAGTTCTTC. Translation gives CASSQGTGTKSYNEQFF.

For this clonotype: No conserved phenylalanine or tryptophan ends this CDR3, so it is likely a read error. The limits of the CDR3 on the DNA are not certain, so only TCRdb's listed CDR3 is given. The V call is TRBV7-8, the J call TRBJ2-7; the table's TRBD2 call for D was not verified on the DNA. Germline V gene sequence: CDR1 SGHVS, CDR2 FQNEAQ. From its first to its last residue, the CDR3 has 10 amino acids. The CDR3 here is CASRGESGDT.

This clonotype was observed a handful of times. The chain joins TRBV29-1 to TRBJ2-3, with D possibly TRBD1 on 6 matching bases. Per germline, CDR1 SQVTM and CDR2 ANQGSEA. The CDR3 is 13 residues long. Trimming stripped 2 bases from V and 6 bases from J, with 12 bases between. The CDR3 protein is CSVEQDSTDTQYF. The DNA of the CDR3 is TGCAGCGTTGAACAGGACAGTACCGATACGCAGTATTTT.